Below are 32 T cell receptor beta chains sequenced from a single sample in a study of shared clonotypes between healthy human individuals (dated by TCRdb to the early 2020s). Libraries came from the immunoSEQ multiplex PCR assay. TCRdb holds this immuneACCESS table with in-frame rearrangements only. Some clones are missing; in checked studies, unresolved V genes explain under half, and the rest has no known cause. The sample includes more than 2,000,000 clones, with just over 90% observed a single time. The ten largest account for 0.13% to 0.15% of the sample. The sequenced sample was naive CD4+ T cells sorted from blood. What this sample's cell subset or site label stands for: CD45RA+ positively selected. The receptors derive from a man between 18 and 29 years old in good health.

A note on this clone: Other nucleotide sequences from this sample produce the same CDR3. The V call is TRBV5-1, the J call TRBJ2-1; 7 nucleotides match TRBD2. The CDR3 consists of 13 residues. CDR1 and CDR2 from the germline V gene are SGHRS and YFSETQ. V lost 1 base to trimming and J lost 5 bases; unmatched junction nucleotides: 0. The CDR3 loop reads CASSLSGNNEQFF. The CDR3 DNA reads TGCGCCAGCAGCTTGAGCGGGAACAATGAGCAGTTCTTC.

As regards this clone: The sample carries other DNA sequences with the same CDR3. The V and J genes are TRBV5-1 and TRBJ2-2; 9 positions agree with TRBD2. The germline gives CDR1 SGHRS, CDR2 YFSETQ. The CDR3 spans 15 residues. The V gene end was trimmed by 0 bases and the J gene end by 3 bases; junction bases not matched to a gene: 0. CDR3 loop: CASSLGLADTGELFF. DNA for the CDR3: TGCGCCAGCAGCTTGGGACTAGCGGACACCGGGGAGCTGTTTTTT.

The V call is TRBV14, the J call TRBJ1-4; TRBD1 agrees at 9 bases. Germline V gene lookup returns CDR1 SGHDN and CDR2 FVKESK. With V trimmed by 5 bases and J by 3 bases, 4 bases remained unmatched. CDR3 length: 15 residues. CDR3 coding DNA: TGTGCCAGCAGCGAGACAGGGGGGGCTAATGAAAAACTGTTTTTT. It specifies CASSETGGANEKLFF.

This clone appeared once. This chain connects TRBV7-2 to TRBJ1-6; D might be TRBD1 (5 bases). V was pared by 0 bases and J by 4 bases, with 7 bases between. The CDR3 extends over 15 amino acids. CDR1 SGHTA and CDR2 FQGNSA come from the germline V gene. CDR3 amino acids: CASSLARGYNSPLHF. CDR3 DNA: TGTGCCAGCAGCTTAGCGAGGGGTTATAATTCACCCCTCCACTTT.

The V gene is TRBV9, the J gene TRBJ2-1; 7 bases fit TRBD1. Trimming removed 4 bases from V and 0 bases from J; junction bases left unmatched: 4. Germline V gene lookup returns CDR1 SGDLS and CDR2 YYNGEE. The CDR3 is 15 amino acids. The CDR3 bases are TGTGCCAGCAGCACCGGACAGGACTCCTACAATGAGCAGTTCTTC. Translating gives CASSTGQDSYNEQFF.

The gene calls are TRBV11-1 and TRBJ2-7, with 8 bases aligning to TRBD1. V was clipped by 5 bases and J by 3 bases; unmatched bases: 6. This CDR3 comprises 14 residues. The germline CDR1 and CDR2 sequences are SGHAT and FQDESV (reference sequence). DNA for the CDR3: TGTGCCAGCAGCCAGGGACAGGCCTTCTACGAGCAGTACTTC. This encodes CASSQGQAFYEQYF.

The chain is built from TRBV18 and TRBJ1-3, with 7 bases identical to TRBD1. The CDR3 contains 15 residues. CDR1 is KGHSH, CDR2 LQKENI, per germline. J gave up 0 bases and V 6 bases, and 5 bases lay outside the gene matches. This CDR3 is CASSEGGNSGNTIYF. DNA of the CDR3: TGTGCCAGCTCGGAAGGGGGCAACTCTGGAAACACCATATATTTT.

The genes are TRBV27 and TRBJ2-7; TRBD2 matches at 7 bases. This CDR3 contains 16 residues. Trimming took 8 bases from V and 1 from J; bases not matched to a gene: 14. CDR1 and CDR2 (germline): MNHEY, SMNVEV (reference sequence). CDR3 protein: CASPGDGGSGSYEQYF. CDR3 DNA sequence: TGTGCCAGCCCCGGGGATGGCGGGAGTGGGTCCTACGAGCAGTACTTC.

CDR3 in amino acids: CASGQPNQPQHF. The CDR3 DNA follows: TGTGCCTCCGGACAGCCCAATCAGCCCCAGCATTTT. The chain joins TRBV10-3 to TRBJ1-5, with D possibly TRBD1 on 6 matching bases. The V gene lost 11 bases and the J gene lost 3 bases, with 11 bases spanning the gap. The CDR3 extends over 12 amino acids. Germline V gives CDR1 ENHRY, CDR2 SYGVKD.

A word on this clone: Different DNA sequences within this sample yield the same CDR3. V is TRBV7-9 and J is TRBJ2-5; D remains ambiguous. CDR1 and CDR2 from the germline V gene are SEHNR and FQNEAQ (reference sequence). Trimming left V 1 base short and J 4 bases short, with 7 bases between. CDR3 size: 13 residues. CDR3 loop: CASSLGPRETQYF. CDR3 coding DNA: TGTGCCAGCAGCTTAGGCCCCCGAGAGACCCAGTACTTC.

The chain links TRBV6-1 to TRBJ2-7; the D gene is possibly TRBD2 (6 bases). Per the germline V gene, CDR1 is MNHNS and CDR2 is SASEGT. V lost 7 bases and J lost 6, with 19 bases in between. The CDR3 covers 14 residues. The CDR3 region has the DNA TGTGCCAGCAACCGATGGACGGGAGTAGGCGAGCAGTACTTC. This gives the protein CASNRWTGVGEQYF.

J is TRBJ2-5 and V is TRBV4-1, with a weak D call TRBD1 (6 bases). Trimming left V 4 bases short and J 5 bases short, with 11 bases between. This CDR3 contains 13 residues. The germline CDR1 and CDR2 sequences are MGHRA and YSYEKL. CDR3 DNA: TGCGCCAGCAGCCGCCACAGGGCGGAGACCCAGTACTTC. Translated, it gives CASSRHRAETQYF.

The rearrangement links TRBV4-3 to TRBJ2-7, with D unresolved. Trimming removed 0 bases from V and 3 bases from J, with 9 bases in between. This CDR3 contains 14 residues. Germline V gene sequence: CDR1 LGHNA, CDR2 YSLEER. CDR3 loop: CASSQEVGFYEQYF. CDR3 coding DNA: TGCGCCAGCAGCCAAGAGGTGGGATTCTACGAGCAGTACTTC.

V usage is TRBV5-4 and J usage is TRBJ2-3; the match to TRBD2 covers 11 bases. The V gene end was trimmed by 0 bases and the J gene end by 0 bases; junction bases not matched to a gene: 6. CDR3 length equals 18 residues. The germline CDR1 and CDR2 sequences are SGHNT and YYREEE (reference sequence). The DNA for the CDR3 is TGTGCCAGCAGCTTGGCCCGACTAGCGGGATCTAGCACAGATACGCAGTATTTT. It translates to CASSLARLAGSSTDTQYF.

The rearrangement links TRBV4-3 to TRBJ2-7; D unclear. CDR1 and CDR2 from the germline V gene are LGHNA and YSLEER. This CDR3 has 13 residues. Trimming cost V 4 bases and J 3 bases, with 10 bases left between them. Here the CDR3 DNA reads TGCGCCAGCAGCCGGAACGGCCTCTACGAGCAGTACTTC. This codes for CASSRNGLYEQYF.

Note on this clone: Additional DNA sequences in this sample encode the identical CDR3. This chain uses TRBV6-6 with TRBJ2-7; TRBD2 agrees at 7 bases. Germline V gene lookup returns CDR1 MNHNY and CDR2 SVGAGI (reference sequence). The CDR3 consists of 13 residues. Trimming took 6 bases from V and 1 from J; bases not matched to a gene: 3. The CDR3 bases are TGTGCCAGCAGCCCCGGGGGGTCCTACGAGCAGTACTTC. It codes for CASSPGGSYEQYF.

The chain is built from TRBV4-1 and TRBJ2-4; maybe TRBD2 (5 bases). In germline, CDR1 is MGHRA, CDR2 YSYEKL. With 1 base removed from V and 0 bases from J, the gap between germline ends came to 16 bases. This CDR3 region has 18 residues. The DNA of the CDR3 is TGCGCCAGCAGCCAAGTAATCGCGGACTGGGGAGCCAAAAACATTCAGTACTTC. It specifies CASSQVIADWGAKNIQYF.

The chain carries TRBV7-3 and TRBJ2-3, with 14 bases aligning to TRBD2. CDR3 length equals 16 residues. CDR1 and CDR2 (germline): SGHTA, FQGTGA. The V gene end was trimmed by 5 bases and the J gene end by 7 bases; junction bases not matched to a gene: 8. CDR3 amino acids: CASSPRTSGGLNTQYF. CDR3 DNA: TGTGCCAGCAGCCCTCGGACTAGCGGGGGGTTAAATACGCAGTATTTT.

The J gene is TRBJ2-1, the V gene TRBV18, with 10 positions matching TRBD2. There are 14 residues in the CDR3. The germline V gene encodes CDR1 KGHSH and CDR2 LQKENI. The V segment lost 9 bases and the J segment 7 bases; nucleotides outside the gene matches: 9. This CDR3 reads CASSNLGLANEQFF. The DNA of the CDR3 is TGTGCCAGTTCCAATCTGGGACTAGCGAATGAGCAGTTCTTC.

The rearrangement links TRBV10-2 to TRBJ2-1; D gene unclear. Per the germline V gene, CDR1 is WSHSY and CDR2 is SAAADI. The CDR3 is made up of 12 amino acids. Trimming stripped 3 bases from V and 10 bases from J, with 10 bases between. The CDR3 DNA sequence: TGCGCCAGCAGTGACCTCGTGAGGGAGCAGTTCTTC. Protein: CASSDLVREQFF.

This rearrangement joins TRBV6-5 to TRBJ2-7; 11 bases map to TRBD2. This CDR3 has 13 amino acids. V trimming: 7 bases; J trimming: 3 bases; junction bases outside the gene matches: 2. The germline V gene has CDR1 MNHEY and CDR2 SVGAGI. The CDR3 reads CASNLAGGYEQYF. In DNA form, the CDR3 reads TGTGCCAGCAACCTAGCGGGGGGCTACGAGCAGTACTTC.

This clone has a single count. The chain carries TRBV19 and TRBJ2-7; D gene uncertain. The CDR3 spans 12 residues. Trimming took off 0 bases at V and 6 bases at J, with 6 bases between the two ends. CDR1 is LNHDA, CDR2 SQIVND, per germline (reference sequence). The CDR3 DNA reads as TGTGCCAGTAGTATAGATCGCGTCGAGCAGTACTTC. Its protein is CASSIDRVEQYF.

The rearrangement joins TRBV5-1 to TRBJ1-2; 8 bases align to TRBD1. V lost 4 bases to trimming and J lost 7 bases; unmatched junction nucleotides: 9. The CDR3 covers 14 residues. Per germline, CDR1 SGHRS and CDR2 YFSETQ. CDR3 nucleotides: TGCGCCAGCAGCCCAGGGGGCTCTCCCGGTGGCTACACCTTC. The encoded protein is CASSPGGSPGGYTF.

The gene calls are TRBV18 and TRBJ2-1; tentatively, D is TRBD1 (6 bases). The germline gives CDR1 KGHSH, CDR2 LQKENI. V was clipped by 0 bases and J by 7 bases, with 19 bases between them. CDR3 length equals 17 residues. The CDR3 DNA is TGTGCCAGCTCACCACCGATAATGGACAGCCTATGGAATGAGCAGTTCTTC. As protein: CASSPPIMDSLWNEQFF.

The chain uses TRBV5-5 and TRBJ1-1; D gene ambiguous. Deletions cut 0 bases from V and 5 bases from J, with 8 bases between. The CDR3 length is 13 residues. Germline V gene sequence: CDR1 SGHKS, CDR2 YYEKEE (reference sequence). The CDR3 loop is CASSLDAGTEAFF. Written as DNA, the CDR3 is TGTGCCAGCAGCTTGGATGCGGGGACTGAAGCTTTCTTT.

As to this clone: Additional DNA sequences in this sample encode the identical CDR3. V gene TRBV5-1 combines with J gene TRBJ2-5; possible D gene TRBD1, 6 bases. Germline V CDR1 and CDR2: SGHRS, YFSETQ. V shed 4 bases and J shed 5 bases, with 9 bases lying between them. This CDR3 has 12 residues. The CDR3, as DNA: TGCGCCAGCAGCCCACAGGGTGAGACCCAGTACTTC. Translating it yields CASSPQGETQYF.

The chain recombines TRBV5-6 with TRBJ2-1; 8 bases line up with TRBD1. Germline values: CDR1 SGHDT, CDR2 YYEEEE. This CDR3 comprises 15 residues. Losses at the gene ends were 0 bases for V and 8 bases for J; bases not matched to a gene: 7. Here the CDR3 DNA reads TGTGCCAGCAGCTTGGGGCGGACAGGGTTCGATGAGCAGTTCTTC. Translating gives CASSLGRTGFDEQFF.

The V gene is TRBV9, the J gene TRBJ2-5, with unresolved D. The germline V gene has CDR1 SGDLS and CDR2 YYNGEE. The CDR3 has 12 residues. Trimming left V 4 bases short and J 7 bases short, with 11 bases between. The CDR3 reads CASSTQTGTQYF. DNA for the CDR3: TGTGCCAGCAGCACCCAGACCGGGACCCAGTACTTC. Variable domain in full (rest from reference TRBV9 and TRBJ2-5): DSGVTQTPKHLITATGQRVTLRCSPRSGDLSVYWYQQSLDQGLQFLIQYYNGEERAKGNILERFSAQQFPDLHSELNLSSLELGDSALYFCASSTQTGTQYFGPGTRLLVL.

As to this clone: The same CDR3 can be traced to other DNA sequences in this sample. The chain employs TRBV2 and TRBJ2-1, with D unresolved. Germline CDR1 and CDR2: SNHLY and FYNNEI. CDR3 length: 11 residues. V gave up 4 bases and J gave up 6 bases, with 4 bases separating them. CDR3: CASSVGNEQFF. The CDR3 coding sequence is TGTGCCAGCAGTGTGGGCAATGAGCAGTTCTTC.

This CDR3 reads CASSLAGQTEAFF. The CDR3, as DNA: TGTGCCAGCAGCTTGGCGGGACAGACTGAAGCTTTCTTT. The chain has TRBV5-6 and TRBJ1-1, with 7 bases lining up with TRBD1. The CDR3 is made up of 13 amino acids. Germline trimming cut 0 bases from V and 5 bases from J; bases unmatched to any gene: 1. Germline-derived CDR1 and CDR2 are SGHDT and YYEEEE.

The J gene is TRBJ2-1, the V gene TRBV7-9; TRBD2 matches at 14 bases. Losses at the gene ends were 2 bases for V and 0 bases for J; bases not matched to a gene: 3. This CDR3 region has 18 residues. Germline CDR1 reads SEHNR; CDR2 reads FQNEAQ (reference sequence). The CDR3: CASSLRGTSGSSYNEQFF. CDR3 coding DNA: TGTGCCAGCAGCTTAAGGGGGACTAGCGGGAGCTCCTACAATGAGCAGTTCTTC.

The chain uses TRBV19 and TRBJ1-1; D is uncertain. Germline V gene sequence: CDR1 LNHDA, CDR2 SQIVND (reference sequence). Between the trimmed V and J ends, which lost 5 bases and 8 bases, there was a span of 9 bases. The CDR3 spans 11 residues. The CDR3 DNA sequence: TGTGCCAGTAGTTTTGATCTAGAAGCTTTCTTT. Its protein is CASSFDLEAFF.